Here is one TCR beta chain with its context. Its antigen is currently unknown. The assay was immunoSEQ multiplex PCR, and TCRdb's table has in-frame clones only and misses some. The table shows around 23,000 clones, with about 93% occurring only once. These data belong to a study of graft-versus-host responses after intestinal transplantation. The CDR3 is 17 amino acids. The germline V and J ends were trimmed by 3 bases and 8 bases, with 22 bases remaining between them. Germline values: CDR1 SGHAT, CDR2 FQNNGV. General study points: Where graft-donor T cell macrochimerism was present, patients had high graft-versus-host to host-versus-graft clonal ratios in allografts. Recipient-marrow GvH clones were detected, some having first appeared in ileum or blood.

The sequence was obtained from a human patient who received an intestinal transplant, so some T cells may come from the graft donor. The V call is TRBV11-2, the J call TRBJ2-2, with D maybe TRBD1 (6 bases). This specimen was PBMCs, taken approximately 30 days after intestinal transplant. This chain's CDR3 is CASSFGGRERVTGELFF. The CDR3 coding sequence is TGTGCCAGCAGCTTTGGGGGCAGGGAAAGGGTAACAGGGGAGCTGTTTTTT.